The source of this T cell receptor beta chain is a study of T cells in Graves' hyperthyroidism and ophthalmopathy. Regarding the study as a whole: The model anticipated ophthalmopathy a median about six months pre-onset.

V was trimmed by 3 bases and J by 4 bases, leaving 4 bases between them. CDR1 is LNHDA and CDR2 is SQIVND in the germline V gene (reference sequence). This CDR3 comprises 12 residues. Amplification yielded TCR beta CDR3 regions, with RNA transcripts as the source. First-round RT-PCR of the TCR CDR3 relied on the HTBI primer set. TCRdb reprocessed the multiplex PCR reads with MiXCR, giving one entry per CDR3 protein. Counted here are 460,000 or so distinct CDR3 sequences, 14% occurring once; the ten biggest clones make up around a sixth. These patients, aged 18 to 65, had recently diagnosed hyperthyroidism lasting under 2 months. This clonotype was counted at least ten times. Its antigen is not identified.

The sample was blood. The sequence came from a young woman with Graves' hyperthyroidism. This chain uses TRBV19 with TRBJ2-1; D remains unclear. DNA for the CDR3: TGTGCCAGTAGTATTGGTTACAATGAGCAGTTCTTC. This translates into CASSIGYNEQFF. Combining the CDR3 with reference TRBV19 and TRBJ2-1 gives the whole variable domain DGGITQSPKYLFRKEGQNVTLSCEQNLNHDAMYWYRQDPGQGLRLIYYSQIVNDFQKGDIAEGYSVSREKKESFPLTVTSAQKNPTAFYLCASSIGYNEQFFGPGTRLTVL.